The subject of this entry is one T cell receptor (beta chain). V lost 7 bases and J lost 2, with 12 bases in between. CDR3 size: 14 residues. CDR1 LGHNT and CDR2 FRNRAP come from the germline V gene. The entry originates in a study of blood T cell repertoires in COVID-19. Study summary: From the United States, Italy and Spain came samples of acute and convalescent COVID-19. In each case, the material was cDNA or gDNA derived from T cells, B-cell-depleted T cells, or PBMCs.

Authors' data handling: It was from reference gene primer amplification that nucleated cell counts were estimated. The table came from immunoSEQ multiplex PCR; TCRdb's copy has only in-frame clones and leaves some out. The D gene and trimming were derived from the DNA, and the V and J assignments and clone size from that table. This sample has about 110,000 clones, with just over 70% found just once. Sample: peripheral blood. This chain connects TRBV12-5 to TRBJ1-5; D may be TRBD1 (5 bases). The TCR comes from a human donor with acute or convalescent COVID-19. The donor label of this sample is uncertain. CDR3 amino acids: CASARGGRNQPQHF. For the CDR3, the DNA is TGTGCTAGTGCCCGGGGGGGACGCAATCAGCCCCAGCATTTT.